This TCR beta chain was profiled in a study of identical twins. Study outcomes and limitations: Analyses based on zero insertions could be partly confounded by invariant MAIT and iNKT cells. It was out-of-frame TCR alpha sharing in monozygotic twins that models underestimated. Beta clonotypes that were abundant in cord blood contained fewer insertions, a pattern absent from memory repertoires. The study found weaker excess twin sharing in beta out-of-frame sequences.

One entry per CDR3 protein, called by TCRdb with MiXCR from the 5' RACE reads. The sample carries around 650,000 distinct CDR3 sequences, roughly 6.6% recorded once. This CDR3 contains 13 residues. The germline gives CDR1 LNHNV, CDR2 YYDKDF (reference sequence). The V gene lost 6 bases and the J gene lost 4 bases, with 12 bases spanning the gap. This clonotype was found many times. What it binds is unknown. The sample was also linked to a second study, of yellow fever vaccine responses in identical twins.

Sample: PBMCs. J is TRBJ1-2 and V is TRBV15; D gene ambiguous. This clonotype was sampled from a woman under 30 in good health. The CDR3 protein is CATRKRVGYGYTF. The CDR3 DNA follows: TGTGCCACCAGAAAGAGGGTCGGCTATGGCTACACCTTC.